This T cell receptor (beta chain) appears in the sequencing data of a study of PD-L1 blockade in urothelial cancer. For the study at large: In the patient group, about 85% of the roughly 29 were males with bladder-origin urothelial cancer. It was at 3 weeks (second dose) and 6 weeks after treatment start that blood was analyzed.

Profiling relied on immunoSEQ multiplex PCR, and the TCRdb table lists in-frame clones only, not all of them. Here the sample spans some 40,000 clones, around four fifths being singletons. Indicated time point: pretreatment peripheral blood. The TCR sequence derives from a man aged 80 or over with urothelial cancer. Sequenced material: PBMCs, taken around atezolizumab (anti-PD-L1) treatment.

In nucleotides, the CDR3 is TGTGCCAGCAGCCCCGAGGGACAGGCGGGGGAGCAGTACTTC. This sequence encodes CASSPEGQAGEQYF. This sequence joins TRBV7-9 and TRBJ2-7, with TRBD1 matching 8 bases. The junction had 10 bases not matched to a gene; V was cut back by 5 bases and J by 7 bases. There are 14 residues in the CDR3. Germline V gene data show CDR1 as SEHNR and CDR2 as FQNEAQ (reference sequence).